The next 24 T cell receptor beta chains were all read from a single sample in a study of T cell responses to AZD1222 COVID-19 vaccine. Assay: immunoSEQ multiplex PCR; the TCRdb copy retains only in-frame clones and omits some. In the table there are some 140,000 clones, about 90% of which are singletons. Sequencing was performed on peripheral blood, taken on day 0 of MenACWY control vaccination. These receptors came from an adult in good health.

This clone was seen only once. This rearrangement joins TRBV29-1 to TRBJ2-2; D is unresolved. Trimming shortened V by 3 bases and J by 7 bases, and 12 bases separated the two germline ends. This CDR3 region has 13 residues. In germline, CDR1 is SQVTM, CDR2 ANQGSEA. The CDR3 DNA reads TGCAGCGTTGACGCTTCTAGTTTCGGGGAGCTGTTTTTT. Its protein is CSVDASSFGELFF.

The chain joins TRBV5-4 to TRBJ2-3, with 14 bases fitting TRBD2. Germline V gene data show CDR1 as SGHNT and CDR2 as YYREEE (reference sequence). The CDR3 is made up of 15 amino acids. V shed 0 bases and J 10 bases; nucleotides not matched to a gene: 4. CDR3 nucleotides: TGTGCCAGCAGCTTGGGTGGGACTAGCGGGGGCCCGCAGTATTTT. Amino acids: CASSLGGTSGGPQYF.

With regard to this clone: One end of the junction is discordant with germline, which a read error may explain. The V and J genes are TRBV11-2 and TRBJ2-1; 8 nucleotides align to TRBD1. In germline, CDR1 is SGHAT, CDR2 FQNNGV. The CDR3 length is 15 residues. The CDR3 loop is CASSLGAGGRQANIF. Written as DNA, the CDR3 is TGTGCCAGCAGCTTAGGGGCAGGGGGCCGCCAGGCAAACATCTTC.

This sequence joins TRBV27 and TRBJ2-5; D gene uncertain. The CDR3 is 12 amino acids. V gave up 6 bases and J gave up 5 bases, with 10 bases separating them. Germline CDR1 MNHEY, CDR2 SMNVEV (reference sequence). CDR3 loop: CASSHSGETQYF. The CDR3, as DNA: TGTGCCAGCAGCCACTCCGGGGAGACCCAGTACTTC.

The CDR3 nucleotides read TGTGCCAGCACCCGTCGGGCAGGGGAGCTGTTTTTT. It is translated as CASTRRAGELFF. V usage is TRBV12-3 or TRBV12-4 and J usage is TRBJ2-2; D is uncertain. The CDR3 runs to 12 residues. V was shortened by 7 bases and J by 8 bases, with 11 bases between the two germline ends.

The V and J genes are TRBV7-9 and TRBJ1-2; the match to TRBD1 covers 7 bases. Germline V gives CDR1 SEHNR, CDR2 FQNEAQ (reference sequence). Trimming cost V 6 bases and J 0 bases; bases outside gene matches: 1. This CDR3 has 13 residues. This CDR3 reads CASRGTANYGYTF. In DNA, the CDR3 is TGTGCCAGCAGGGGGACAGCTAACTATGGCTACACCTTC.

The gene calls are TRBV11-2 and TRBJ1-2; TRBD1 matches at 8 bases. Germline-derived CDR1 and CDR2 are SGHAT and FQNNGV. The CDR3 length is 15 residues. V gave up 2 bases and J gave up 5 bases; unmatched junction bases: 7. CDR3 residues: CASSLQGASSYGYTF. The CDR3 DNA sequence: TGTGCCAGCAGCTTACAGGGGGCCTCATCTTATGGCTACACCTTC. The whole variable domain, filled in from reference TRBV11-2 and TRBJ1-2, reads EAGVAQSPRYKIIEKRQSVAFWCNPISGHATLYWYQQILGQGPKLLIQFQNNGVVDDSQLPKDRFSAERLKGVDSTLKIQPAKLEDSAVYLCASSLQGASSYGYTFGSGTRLTVV.

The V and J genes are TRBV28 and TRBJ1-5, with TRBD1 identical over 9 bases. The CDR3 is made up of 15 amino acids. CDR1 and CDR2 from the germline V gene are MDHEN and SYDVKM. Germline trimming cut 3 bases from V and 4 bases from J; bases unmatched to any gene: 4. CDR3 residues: CASSFSGQGNQPQHF. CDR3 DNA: TGTGCCAGCAGTTTTAGCGGACAGGGGAATCAGCCCCAGCATTTT.

The CDR3 coding sequence is TGTGCCAGTAGTATTGAGGGCTTGGCTAATGAAAAACTGTTTTTT. As protein: CASSIEGLANEKLFF. The chain uses TRBV19 and TRBJ1-4; D gene unclear. This CDR3 contains 15 residues. Deletions cut 3 bases from V and 3 bases from J, with 11 bases between. Germline CDR1 is LNHDA and CDR2 is SQIVND (reference sequence).

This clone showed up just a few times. This CDR3 is CASSPTVTGNTIYF. In nucleotides, the CDR3 is TGTGCCAGCAGCCCAACAGTAACGGGAAACACCATATATTTT. V usage is TRBV7-9 and J usage is TRBJ1-3; D remains unclear. There are 14 residues in the CDR3. Trimming took off 5 bases at V and 4 bases at J, with 12 bases between the two ends. Germline loops: CDR1 SEHNR, CDR2 FQNEAQ (reference sequence).

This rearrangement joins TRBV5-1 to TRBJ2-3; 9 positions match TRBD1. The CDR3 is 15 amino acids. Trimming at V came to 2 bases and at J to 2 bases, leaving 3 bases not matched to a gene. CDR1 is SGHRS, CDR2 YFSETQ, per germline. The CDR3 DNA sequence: TGCGCCAGCAGCTTATGGGACAGGGACACAGATACGCAGTATTTT. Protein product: CASSLWDRDTDTQYF.

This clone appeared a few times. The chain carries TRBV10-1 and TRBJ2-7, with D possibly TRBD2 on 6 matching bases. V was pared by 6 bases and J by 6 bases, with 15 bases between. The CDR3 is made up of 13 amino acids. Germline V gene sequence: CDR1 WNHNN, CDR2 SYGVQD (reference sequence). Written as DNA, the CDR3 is TGCGCCAGCAGCCAGAGCATGGAGGGCGAGCAGTACGTC. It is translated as CASSQSMEGEQYV.

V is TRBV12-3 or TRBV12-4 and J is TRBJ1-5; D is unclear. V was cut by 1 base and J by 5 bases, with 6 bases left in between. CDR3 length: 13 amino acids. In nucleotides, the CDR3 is TGTGCCAGCAGTTTAGGCAGGTATCAGCCCCAGCATTTT. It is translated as CASSLGRYQPQHF.

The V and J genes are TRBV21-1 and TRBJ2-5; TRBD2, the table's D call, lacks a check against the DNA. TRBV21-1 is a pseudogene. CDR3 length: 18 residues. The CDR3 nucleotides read TGTGCCAGCAGCAACTCACGGACAGGACTAGCGGGAGTTGAGACCCAGTACTTC. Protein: CASSNSRTGLAGVETQYF.

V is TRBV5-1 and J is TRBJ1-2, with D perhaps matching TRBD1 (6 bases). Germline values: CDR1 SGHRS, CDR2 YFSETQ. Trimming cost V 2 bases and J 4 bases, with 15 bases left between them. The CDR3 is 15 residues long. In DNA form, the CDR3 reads TGCGCCAGCAGCTTATCGGGGGGGCGAGGCTATGGCTACACCTTC. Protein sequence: CASSLSGGRGYGYTF.

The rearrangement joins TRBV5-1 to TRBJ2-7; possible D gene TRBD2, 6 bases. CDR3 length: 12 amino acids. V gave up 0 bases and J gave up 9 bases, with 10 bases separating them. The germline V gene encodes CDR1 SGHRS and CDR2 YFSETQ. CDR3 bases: TGCGCCAGCAGCTTGGACCGGGGGAGGCAGTACTTC. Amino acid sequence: CASSLDRGRQYF.

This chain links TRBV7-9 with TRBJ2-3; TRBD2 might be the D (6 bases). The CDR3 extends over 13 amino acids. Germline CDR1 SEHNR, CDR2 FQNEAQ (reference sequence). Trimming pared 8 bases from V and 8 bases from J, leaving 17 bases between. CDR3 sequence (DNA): TGTGCCAGCCGGGGCAGGGAGGAGGGTACGCAGTATTTT. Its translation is CASRGREEGTQYF.

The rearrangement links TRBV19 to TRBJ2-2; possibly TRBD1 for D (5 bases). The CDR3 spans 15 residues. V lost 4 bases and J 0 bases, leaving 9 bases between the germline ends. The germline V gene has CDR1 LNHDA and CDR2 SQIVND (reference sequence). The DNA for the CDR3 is TGTGCCAGTAGTAATCAGGGCCCGAACACCGGGGAGCTGTTTTTT. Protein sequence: CASSNQGPNTGELFF.

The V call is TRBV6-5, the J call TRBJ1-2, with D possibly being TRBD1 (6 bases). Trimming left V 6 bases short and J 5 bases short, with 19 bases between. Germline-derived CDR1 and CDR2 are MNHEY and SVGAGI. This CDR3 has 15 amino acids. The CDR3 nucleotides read TGTGCCAGCAGGACGGACCGGAGGGGGAAGTATGGCTACACCTTC. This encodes CASRTDRRGKYGYTF.

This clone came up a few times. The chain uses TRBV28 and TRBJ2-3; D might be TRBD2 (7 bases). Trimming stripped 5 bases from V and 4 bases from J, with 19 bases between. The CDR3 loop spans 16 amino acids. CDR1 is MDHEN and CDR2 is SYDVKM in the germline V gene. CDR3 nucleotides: TGTGCCAGCAGTCTCCTAGGCGGGGGCGGGTCAGATACGCAGTATTTT. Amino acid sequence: CASSLLGGGGSDTQYF.

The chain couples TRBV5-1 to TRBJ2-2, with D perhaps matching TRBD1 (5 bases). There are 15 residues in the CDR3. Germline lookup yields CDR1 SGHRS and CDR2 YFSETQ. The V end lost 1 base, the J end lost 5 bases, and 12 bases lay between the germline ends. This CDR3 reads CASSLQGVGTGELFF. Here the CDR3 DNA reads TGCGCCAGCAGCTTGCAAGGGGTCGGAACCGGGGAGCTGTTTTTT.

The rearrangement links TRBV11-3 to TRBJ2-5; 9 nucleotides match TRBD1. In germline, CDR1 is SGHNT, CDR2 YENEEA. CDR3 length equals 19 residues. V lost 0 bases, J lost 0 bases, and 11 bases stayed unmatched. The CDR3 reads CASSLDLSRTGAYQETQYF. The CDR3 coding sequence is TGTGCCAGCAGCTTAGATTTATCCCGGACAGGGGCGTACCAAGAGACCCAGTACTTC. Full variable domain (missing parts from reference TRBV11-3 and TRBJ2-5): EAGVVQSPRYKIIEKKQPVAFWCNPISGHNTLYWYLQNLGQGPELLIRYENEEAVDDSQLPKDRFSAERLKGVDSTLKIQPAELGDSAVYLCASSLDLSRTGAYQETQYFGPGTRLLVL.

The CDR3 loop is CASSNLPYKPPGNTIYF. For the CDR3, the DNA is TGTGCCAGCAGTAACCTCCCATATAAGCCCCCTGGAAACACCATATATTTT. The J gene is TRBJ1-3, the V gene TRBV28; D remains unclear. Per germline, CDR1 MDHEN and CDR2 SYDVKM. V gave up 5 bases and J gave up 2 bases, with 19 bases separating them. The CDR3 has 17 residues.

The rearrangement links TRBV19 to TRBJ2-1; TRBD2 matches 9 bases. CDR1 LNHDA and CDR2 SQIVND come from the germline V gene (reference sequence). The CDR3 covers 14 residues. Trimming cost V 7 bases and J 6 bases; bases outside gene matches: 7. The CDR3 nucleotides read TGTGCCAGTAACCACCTAGCGGGGCCCAATGAGCAGTTCTTC. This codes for CASNHLAGPNEQFF.